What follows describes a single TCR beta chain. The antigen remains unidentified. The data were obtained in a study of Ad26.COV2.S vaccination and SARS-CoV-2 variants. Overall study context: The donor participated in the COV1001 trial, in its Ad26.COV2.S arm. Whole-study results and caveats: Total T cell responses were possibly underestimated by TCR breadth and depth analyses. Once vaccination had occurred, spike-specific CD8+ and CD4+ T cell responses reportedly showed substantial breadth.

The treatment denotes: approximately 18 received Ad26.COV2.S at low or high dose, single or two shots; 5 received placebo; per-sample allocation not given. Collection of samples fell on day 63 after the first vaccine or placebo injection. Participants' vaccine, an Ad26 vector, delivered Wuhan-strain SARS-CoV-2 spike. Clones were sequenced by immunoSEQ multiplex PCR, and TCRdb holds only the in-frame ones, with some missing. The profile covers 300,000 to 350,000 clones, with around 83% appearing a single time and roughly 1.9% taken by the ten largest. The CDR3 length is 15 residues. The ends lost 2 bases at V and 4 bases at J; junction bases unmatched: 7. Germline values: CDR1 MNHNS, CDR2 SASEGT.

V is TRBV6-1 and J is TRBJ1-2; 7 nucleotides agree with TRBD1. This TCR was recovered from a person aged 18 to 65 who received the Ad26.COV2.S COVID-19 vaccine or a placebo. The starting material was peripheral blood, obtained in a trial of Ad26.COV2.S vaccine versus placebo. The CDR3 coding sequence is TGTGCCAGCAGTGAAAGACGGACAGGTAGCTATGGCTACACCTTC. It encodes CASSERRTGSYGYTF.